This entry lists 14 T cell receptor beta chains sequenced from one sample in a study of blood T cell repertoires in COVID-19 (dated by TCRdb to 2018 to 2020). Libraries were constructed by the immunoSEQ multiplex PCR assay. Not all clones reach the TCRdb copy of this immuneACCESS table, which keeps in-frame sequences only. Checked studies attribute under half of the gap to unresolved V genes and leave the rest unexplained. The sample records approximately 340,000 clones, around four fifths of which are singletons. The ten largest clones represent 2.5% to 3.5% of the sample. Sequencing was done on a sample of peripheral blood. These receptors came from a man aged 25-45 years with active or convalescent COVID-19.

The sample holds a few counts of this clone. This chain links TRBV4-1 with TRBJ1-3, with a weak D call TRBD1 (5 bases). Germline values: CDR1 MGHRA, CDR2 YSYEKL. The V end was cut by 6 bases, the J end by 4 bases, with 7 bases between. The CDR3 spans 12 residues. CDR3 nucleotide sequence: TGCGCCAGCAGAGGGGTCGGAAACACCATATATTTT. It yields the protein CASRGVGNTIYF.

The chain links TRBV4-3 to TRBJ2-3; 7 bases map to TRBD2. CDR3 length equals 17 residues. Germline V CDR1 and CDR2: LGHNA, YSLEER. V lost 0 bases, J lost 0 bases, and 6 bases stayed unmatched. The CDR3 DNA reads TGCGCCAGCAGCCAAGATCTGGGGCGGGGGAGCACAGATACGCAGTATTTT. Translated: CASSQDLGRGSTDTQYF.

This chain's CDR3 is CASSGRTGFAPTYEQYF. CDR3 in DNA: TGTGCCAGCAGCGGGAGGACAGGCTTTGCCCCAACCTACGAGCAGTACTTC. The J gene is TRBJ2-7, the V gene TRBV5-6; a weak D match, TRBD1 (7 bases). V was clipped by 4 bases and J by 2 bases, with 22 bases between them. Per the germline V gene, CDR1 is SGHDT and CDR2 is YYEEEE. This CDR3 has 17 residues.

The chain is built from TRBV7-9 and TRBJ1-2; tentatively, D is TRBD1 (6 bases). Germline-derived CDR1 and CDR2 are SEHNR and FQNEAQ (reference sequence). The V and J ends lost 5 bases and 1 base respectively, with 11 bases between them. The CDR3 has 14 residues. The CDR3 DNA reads TGTGCCAGCAGCCCTAGAGGGGGTAACTATGGCTACACCTTC. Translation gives CASSPRGGNYGYTF. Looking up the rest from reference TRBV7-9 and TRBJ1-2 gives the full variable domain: DTGVSQNPRHKITKRGQNVTFRCDPISEHNRLYWYRQTLGQGPEFLTYFQNEAQLEKSRLLSDRFSAERPKGSFSTLEIQRTEQGDSAMYLCASSPRGGNYGYTFGSGTRLTVV.

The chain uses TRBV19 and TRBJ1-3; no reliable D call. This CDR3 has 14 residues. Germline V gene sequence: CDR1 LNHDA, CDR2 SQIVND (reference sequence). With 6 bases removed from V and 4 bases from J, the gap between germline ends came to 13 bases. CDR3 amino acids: CASRPPMVGNTIYF. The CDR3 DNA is TGTGCCAGTAGACCGCCTATGGTGGGAAACACCATATATTTT.

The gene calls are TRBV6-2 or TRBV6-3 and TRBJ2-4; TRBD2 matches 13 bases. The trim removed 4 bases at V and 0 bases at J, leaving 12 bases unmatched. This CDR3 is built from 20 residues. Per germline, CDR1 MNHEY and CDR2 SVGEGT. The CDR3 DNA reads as TGTGCCAGCAGTTGGGGGCCGGGACTAGCGGGGCCGCTAGCCAAAAACATTCAGTACTTC. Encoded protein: CASSWGPGLAGPLAKNIQYF.

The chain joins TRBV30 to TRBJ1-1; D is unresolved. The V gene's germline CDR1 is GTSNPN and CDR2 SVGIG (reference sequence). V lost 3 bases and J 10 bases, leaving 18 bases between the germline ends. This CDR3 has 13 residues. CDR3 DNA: TGTGCCTGGAGCCGGCGGGGTACAGTGCTAGCTTTCTTT. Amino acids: CAWSRRGTVLAFF.

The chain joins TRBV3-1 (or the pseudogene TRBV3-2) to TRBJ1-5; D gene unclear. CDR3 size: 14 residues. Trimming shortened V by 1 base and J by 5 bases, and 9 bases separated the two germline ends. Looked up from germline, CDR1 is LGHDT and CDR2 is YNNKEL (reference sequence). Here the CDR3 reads CASSQAHSDQPQHF. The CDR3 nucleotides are TGTGCCAGCAGCCAAGCCCACAGTGATCAGCCCCAGCATTTT.

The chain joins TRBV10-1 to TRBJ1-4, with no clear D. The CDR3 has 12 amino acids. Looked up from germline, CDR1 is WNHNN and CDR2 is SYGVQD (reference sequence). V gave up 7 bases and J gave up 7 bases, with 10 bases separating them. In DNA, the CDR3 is TGCGCCAGCACCCGCCAGGCTGAAAAACTGTTTTTT. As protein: CASTRQAEKLFF.

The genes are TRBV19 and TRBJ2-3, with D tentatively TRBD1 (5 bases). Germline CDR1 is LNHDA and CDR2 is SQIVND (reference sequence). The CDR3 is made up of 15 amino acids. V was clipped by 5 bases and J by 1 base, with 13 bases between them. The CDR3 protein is CASSFGHAGTDTQYF. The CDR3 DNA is TGTGCCAGTAGTTTCGGACACGCGGGCACAGATACGCAGTATTTT.

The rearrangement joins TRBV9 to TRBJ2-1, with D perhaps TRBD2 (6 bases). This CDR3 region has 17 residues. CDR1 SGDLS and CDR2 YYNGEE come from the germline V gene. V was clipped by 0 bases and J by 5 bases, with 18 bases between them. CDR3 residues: CASSVGGGGNGHNEQFF. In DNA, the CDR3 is TGTGCCAGCAGCGTAGGAGGTGGCGGGAATGGGCACAATGAGCAGTTCTTC.

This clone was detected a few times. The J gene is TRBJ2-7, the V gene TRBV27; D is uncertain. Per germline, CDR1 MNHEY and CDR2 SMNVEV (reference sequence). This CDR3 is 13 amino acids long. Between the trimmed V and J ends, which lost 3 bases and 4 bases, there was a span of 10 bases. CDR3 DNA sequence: TGTGCCAGCAGTTTGGCGGCCGGTTACGAGCAGTACTTC. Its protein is CASSLAAGYEQYF.

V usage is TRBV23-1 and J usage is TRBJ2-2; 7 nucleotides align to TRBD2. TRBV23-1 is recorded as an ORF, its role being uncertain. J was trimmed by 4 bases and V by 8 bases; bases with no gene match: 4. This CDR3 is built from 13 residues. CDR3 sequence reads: CASREAGTGELFF. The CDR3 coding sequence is TGCGCCAGCCGGGAGGCGGGCACCGGGGAGCTGTTTTTT.

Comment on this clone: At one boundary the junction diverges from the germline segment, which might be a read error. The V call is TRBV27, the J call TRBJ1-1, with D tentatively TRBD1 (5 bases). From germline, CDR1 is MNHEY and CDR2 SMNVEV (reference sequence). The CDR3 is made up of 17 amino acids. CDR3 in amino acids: CATSRAGVPPVNTEAFF. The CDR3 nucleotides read TGTGCCACCAGTCGGGCGGGGGTCCCGCCGGTGAACACTGAAGCTTTCTTT.